This TCR beta chain was captured in a study of shared clonotypes between healthy human individuals. Sequencing was performed with immunoSEQ multiplex PCR; in TCRdb, only in-frame clones are kept and a portion is missing. This sample has more than 850,000 clones, with about 80% found just once. From germline, CDR1 is SEHNR and CDR2 FQNEAQ (reference sequence). Trimming took 1 base from V and 4 from J; bases not matched to a gene: 8. The CDR3 runs 16 residues. The chain uses TRBV7-9 and TRBJ1-2; TRBD1 agrees at 8 bases. Sequencing was performed on memory CD4+ T cells from PBMCs. Subset of the sample: CD45RA-negative fraction. The sequence derives from a man younger than 30 in good health. Some clones in this sample may be carry-over from other donors' samples. The CDR3 protein is CASSLDATGVGYGYTF. The CDR3 bases are TGTGCCAGCAGCTTAGATGCGACAGGGGTTGGCTATGGCTACACCTTC.